These 22 T cell receptor beta chains share one sample of origin, sequenced in a study of blood T cells in healthy people across ages. Primed by a sample-barcoded 5' primer and a J-beta primer mix, a second PCR proceeded for about 6 to 11 cycles. In TCRdb, the 5' RACE reads were re-called with MiXCR into one record per CDR3 protein. Seen here are approximately 580,000 distinct CDR3 sequences, about 25% observed once, and the top ten hold less than 9%. A further study also used this sample, focusing on T cells of mothers and their children.

The sample comprised blood. These receptors all stem from a boy younger than 18 in good health.

The gene calls are TRBV6-5 and TRBJ2-1; D might be TRBD1 (5 bases). This CDR3 has 16 amino acids. CDR1 and CDR2 (germline): MNHEY, SVGAGI. The ends were cut back, 0 bases at V and 0 bases at J, with 9 bases in the middle. Here the CDR3 DNA reads TGTGCCAGCAGTTACTCGCGTGACAGCTCCTACAATGAGCAGTTCTTC. This sequence encodes CASSYSRDSSYNEQFF.

V and J are TRBV15 and TRBJ2-7, with no clear D. The CDR3 sequence is 14 residues long. Per germline, CDR1 LNHNV and CDR2 YYDKDF (reference sequence). The germline V and J ends were trimmed by 3 bases and 5 bases, with 14 bases remaining between them. Written as DNA, the CDR3 is TGTGCCACCAGCAGCCCGACCGGGTACGACGAGCAGTACTTC. Translated, it gives CATSSPTGYDEQYF. Combining the CDR3 with reference TRBV15 and TRBJ2-7 gives the whole variable domain DAMVIQNPRYQVTQFGKPVTLSCSQTLNHNVMYWYQQKSSQAPKLLFHYYDKDFNNEADTPDNFQSRRPNTSFCFLDIRSPGLGDTAMYLCATSSPTGYDEQYFGPGTRLTVT.

In this sample, this clonotype turned up a few times. J is TRBJ2-5 and V is TRBV7-9; possibly TRBD2 for D (5 bases). TRBJ2-7 explains the end of the DNA better; the J call may be wrong. Germline values: CDR1 SEHNR, CDR2 FQNEAQ (reference sequence). The CDR3 sequence is 12 residues long. CDR3 nucleotides: TGTGCCAGCAGCTTAGCGCGGGACGAGCAGTACTTC. It codes for CASSLARDEQYF.

This clonotype was seen a few times. The chain's CDR3 is CASRWGQGLYGYTF. The DNA for the CDR3 is TGTGCCAGCAGATGGGGACAGGGACTATATGGCTACACCTTC. V is TRBV12-3 or TRBV12-4 and J is TRBJ1-2, with 9 bases aligning to TRBD1. Trimming at V came to 6 bases and at J to 5 bases, leaving 7 bases not matched to a gene. This CDR3 region has 14 residues.

Regarding this clonotype: One junction end does not reproduce the germline sequence, and a read error may be involved. V is TRBV7-2 and J is TRBJ2-2, with 7 positions matching TRBD1. Germline assignment: CDR1 SGHTA and CDR2 FQGNSA. CDR3 length equals 15 residues. CDR3 sequence (DNA): TGTGCCAACAGCTCGACGGTACAGGGGAGAGGGGAGCTGTTTTTT. This codes for CANSSTVQGRGELFF. Filled out from reference TRBV7-2 and TRBJ2-2, the complete variable domain reads GAGVSQSPSNKVTEKGKDVELRCDPISGHTALYWYRQSLGQGLEFLIYFQGNSAPDKSGLPSDRFSAERTGGSVSTLTIQRTQQEDSAVYLCANSSTVQGRGELFFGEGSRLTVL.

This chain uses TRBV20-1 with TRBJ2-3; 9 bases align to TRBD2. CDR3 length equals 14 residues. V gave up 3 bases and J gave up 6 bases; unmatched junction bases: 7. Germline CDR1 reads DFQATT; CDR2 reads SNEGSKA (reference sequence). The CDR3 here is CSASSLAGMDTQYF. CDR3 nucleotide sequence: TGCAGTGCTAGTTCTCTAGCGGGGATGGATACGCAGTATTTT.

The genes are TRBV10-3 and TRBJ2-5, with TRBD1 as a possible D gene (5 bases). The CDR3 extends over 13 amino acids. The ends were cut back, 0 bases at V and 5 bases at J, with 7 bases in the middle. Germline loops: CDR1 ENHRY, CDR2 SYGVKD. In nucleotides, the CDR3 is TGTGCCATCAGTGAGTCGGCAGGGGAGACCCAGTACTTC. Its protein is CAISESAGETQYF.

The chain is built from TRBV7-2 and TRBJ2-7, with 7 bases matching TRBD2. V shed 5 bases, J shed 6 bases, and the junction held 13 bases outside the gene matches. The CDR3 spans 15 residues. The germline V gene encodes CDR1 SGHTA and CDR2 FQGNSA. The CDR3 coding sequence is TGTGCCAGCAGCCCCTTCAAGCGGGATTTAGGCGAGCAGTACTTC. It encodes CASSPFKRDLGEQYF.

This clonotype was counted between two and nine times. The chain has TRBV7-2 and TRBJ1-1; D is perhaps TRBD1 (5 bases). Deletions cut 1 base from V and 0 bases from J, with 12 bases between. The CDR3 contains 16 residues. Germline V CDR1 and CDR2: SGHTA, FQGNSA. The CDR3 region has the DNA TGTGCCAGCAGCTTAGGAGGGCGGGGCGTGAACACTGAAGCTTTCTTT. It encodes CASSLGGRGVNTEAFF.

Notes on this clonotype: No DNA is shown, since the ends of the CDR3 on it are uncertain; the CDR3 is the one TCRdb lists. The chain links TRBV11-2 to TRBJ2-3; TRBD2, the table's D call, lacks a check against the DNA. Looked up from germline, CDR1 is SGHAT and CDR2 is FQNNGV. The CDR3 region is 24 residues in length, termini included. The CDR3: CASSLVGGGPDEQYFGPGTDTQYF.

The V call is TRBV6-2 or TRBV6-3, the J call TRBJ2-1; 12 bases align to TRBD2. Per germline, CDR1 MNHEY and CDR2 SVGEGT. The CDR3 is 17 residues long. Unmatched junction bases numbered 10, after V lost 4 bases and J lost 6 bases. This chain's CDR3 is CASSSSRLAGACNEQFF. CDR3 bases: TGTGCCAGCAGTTCATCTCGACTAGCGGGGGCTTGCAATGAGCAGTTCTTC.

This clonotype was detected once. V is TRBV3-1 and J is TRBJ2-7; maybe TRBD2 (5 bases). Germline V gene sequence: CDR1 LGHDT, CDR2 YNNKEL (reference sequence). There are 15 residues in the CDR3. V shed 4 bases and J shed 4 bases, with 17 bases lying between them. In DNA form, the CDR3 reads TGTGCCAGCAGCCGGCCCGGGGTAACGATTTACGAGCAGTACTTC. Its translation: CASSRPGVTIYEQYF.

The chain uses TRBV5-1 and TRBJ2-3; 7 positions match TRBD2. CDR1 is SGHRS and CDR2 is YFSETQ in the germline V gene. V trimming: 3 bases; J trimming: 3 bases; junction bases outside the gene matches: 10. This CDR3 has 16 residues. CDR3 in amino acids: CASSWDKSGVTDTQYF. CDR3 coding DNA: TGCGCCAGCAGCTGGGATAAGAGCGGGGTGACAGATACGCAGTATTTT.

This clonotype was picked up many times. The chain links TRBV28 to TRBJ2-1; D not resolved. This CDR3 is built from 12 residues. The germline V and J ends were trimmed by 3 bases and 6 bases, with 6 bases remaining between them. Germline-derived CDR1 and CDR2 are MDHEN and SYDVKM. Here the CDR3 reads CASSLGSNEQFF. DNA for the CDR3: TGTGCCAGCAGTTTGGGAAGCAATGAGCAGTTCTTC.

The rearrangement joins TRBV6-6 to TRBJ1-1, with TRBD1 matching 9 bases. V lost 4 bases, J lost 4 bases, and 7 bases stayed unmatched. Germline values: CDR1 MNHNY, CDR2 SVGAGI (reference sequence). There are 15 residues in the CDR3. The CDR3 region is CASSWGQGAGTEAFF. The CDR3 DNA reads as TGTGCCAGCAGTTGGGGACAGGGAGCGGGCACTGAAGCTTTCTTT.

The table lists this clonotype with a few counts. The rearrangement links TRBV28 to TRBJ1-4; TRBD1 matches at 7 bases. Per the germline V gene, CDR1 is MDHEN and CDR2 is SYDVKM. The CDR3 is 15 residues long. J lost 8 bases, V lost 6 bases, and 12 bases had no gene match. The CDR3 coding sequence is TGTGCCAGCAGACTAGGAGACAGGGTTTACGAAAAACTGTTTTTT. Amino acids: CASRLGDRVYEKLFF.

The chain couples TRBV28 to TRBJ2-5, with 8 bases matching TRBD1. V dropped 1 base and J dropped 5; count of bases not matched to a gene: 6. Germline CDR1 and CDR2: MDHEN and SYDVKM. The length of the CDR3 is 15 residues. Here the CDR3 reads CASSLLGRGQETQYF. The CDR3 DNA reads TGTGCCAGCAGTTTATTAGGCAGGGGGCAGGAGACCCAGTACTTC.

In its sample, this clonotype was seen a few times. The CDR3 bases are TGTGCCAGCAGTTACCTCCGCCGTACTGCTAGCAATCAGCCCCAGCATTTT. This gives the protein CASSYLRRTASNQPQHF. The rearrangement links TRBV6-2 or TRBV6-3 to TRBJ1-5; D is uncertain. The CDR3 is made up of 17 amino acids. Germline V gene sequence: CDR1 MNHEY, CDR2 SVGEGT. Trimming cost V 2 bases and J 0 bases, with 14 bases left between them.

The rearrangement uses TRBV27 and TRBJ1-4; D gene uncertain. This CDR3 is 16 amino acids long. Trimming took off 7 bases at V and 1 base at J, with 16 bases between the two ends. Germline V gene sequence: CDR1 MNHEY, CDR2 SMNVEV (reference sequence). DNA for the CDR3: TGTGCCAGCACCCAACAAGAGCGGGGAACTAATGAAAAACTGTTTTTT. This gives the protein CASTQQERGTNEKLFF.

The chain links TRBV29-1 to TRBJ1-1; D is ambiguous. This CDR3 contains 11 residues. The germline V gene has CDR1 SQVTM and CDR2 ANQGSEA. The germline V and J ends were trimmed by 3 bases and 6 bases, with 8 bases remaining between them. The DNA of the CDR3 is TGCAGCGTTGATCGAGAGGCTGAAGCTTTCTTT. Its translation is CSVDREAEAFF.

This clonotype came up a few times. The chain joins TRBV20-1 to TRBJ1-5; D remains unclear. The CDR3 length is 13 residues. The V gene lost 1 base and the J gene lost 5 bases, with 9 bases spanning the gap. The germline V gene has CDR1 DFQATT and CDR2 SNEGSKA (reference sequence). In DNA form, the CDR3 reads TGCAGTGCTAGAGTAGACCTGTATCAGCCCCAGCATTTT. It encodes CSARVDLYQPQHF.

The genes are TRBV5-1 and TRBJ2-1; possibly TRBD2 for D (6 bases). The CDR3 extends over 15 amino acids. Trimming removed 1 base from V and 1 base from J, with 9 bases in between. The germline V gene encodes CDR1 SGHRS and CDR2 YFSETQ. CDR3 bases: TGCGCCAGCAGCTTGCCGGGAGAATCCTACAATGAGCAGTTCTTC. It yields the protein CASSLPGESYNEQFF.